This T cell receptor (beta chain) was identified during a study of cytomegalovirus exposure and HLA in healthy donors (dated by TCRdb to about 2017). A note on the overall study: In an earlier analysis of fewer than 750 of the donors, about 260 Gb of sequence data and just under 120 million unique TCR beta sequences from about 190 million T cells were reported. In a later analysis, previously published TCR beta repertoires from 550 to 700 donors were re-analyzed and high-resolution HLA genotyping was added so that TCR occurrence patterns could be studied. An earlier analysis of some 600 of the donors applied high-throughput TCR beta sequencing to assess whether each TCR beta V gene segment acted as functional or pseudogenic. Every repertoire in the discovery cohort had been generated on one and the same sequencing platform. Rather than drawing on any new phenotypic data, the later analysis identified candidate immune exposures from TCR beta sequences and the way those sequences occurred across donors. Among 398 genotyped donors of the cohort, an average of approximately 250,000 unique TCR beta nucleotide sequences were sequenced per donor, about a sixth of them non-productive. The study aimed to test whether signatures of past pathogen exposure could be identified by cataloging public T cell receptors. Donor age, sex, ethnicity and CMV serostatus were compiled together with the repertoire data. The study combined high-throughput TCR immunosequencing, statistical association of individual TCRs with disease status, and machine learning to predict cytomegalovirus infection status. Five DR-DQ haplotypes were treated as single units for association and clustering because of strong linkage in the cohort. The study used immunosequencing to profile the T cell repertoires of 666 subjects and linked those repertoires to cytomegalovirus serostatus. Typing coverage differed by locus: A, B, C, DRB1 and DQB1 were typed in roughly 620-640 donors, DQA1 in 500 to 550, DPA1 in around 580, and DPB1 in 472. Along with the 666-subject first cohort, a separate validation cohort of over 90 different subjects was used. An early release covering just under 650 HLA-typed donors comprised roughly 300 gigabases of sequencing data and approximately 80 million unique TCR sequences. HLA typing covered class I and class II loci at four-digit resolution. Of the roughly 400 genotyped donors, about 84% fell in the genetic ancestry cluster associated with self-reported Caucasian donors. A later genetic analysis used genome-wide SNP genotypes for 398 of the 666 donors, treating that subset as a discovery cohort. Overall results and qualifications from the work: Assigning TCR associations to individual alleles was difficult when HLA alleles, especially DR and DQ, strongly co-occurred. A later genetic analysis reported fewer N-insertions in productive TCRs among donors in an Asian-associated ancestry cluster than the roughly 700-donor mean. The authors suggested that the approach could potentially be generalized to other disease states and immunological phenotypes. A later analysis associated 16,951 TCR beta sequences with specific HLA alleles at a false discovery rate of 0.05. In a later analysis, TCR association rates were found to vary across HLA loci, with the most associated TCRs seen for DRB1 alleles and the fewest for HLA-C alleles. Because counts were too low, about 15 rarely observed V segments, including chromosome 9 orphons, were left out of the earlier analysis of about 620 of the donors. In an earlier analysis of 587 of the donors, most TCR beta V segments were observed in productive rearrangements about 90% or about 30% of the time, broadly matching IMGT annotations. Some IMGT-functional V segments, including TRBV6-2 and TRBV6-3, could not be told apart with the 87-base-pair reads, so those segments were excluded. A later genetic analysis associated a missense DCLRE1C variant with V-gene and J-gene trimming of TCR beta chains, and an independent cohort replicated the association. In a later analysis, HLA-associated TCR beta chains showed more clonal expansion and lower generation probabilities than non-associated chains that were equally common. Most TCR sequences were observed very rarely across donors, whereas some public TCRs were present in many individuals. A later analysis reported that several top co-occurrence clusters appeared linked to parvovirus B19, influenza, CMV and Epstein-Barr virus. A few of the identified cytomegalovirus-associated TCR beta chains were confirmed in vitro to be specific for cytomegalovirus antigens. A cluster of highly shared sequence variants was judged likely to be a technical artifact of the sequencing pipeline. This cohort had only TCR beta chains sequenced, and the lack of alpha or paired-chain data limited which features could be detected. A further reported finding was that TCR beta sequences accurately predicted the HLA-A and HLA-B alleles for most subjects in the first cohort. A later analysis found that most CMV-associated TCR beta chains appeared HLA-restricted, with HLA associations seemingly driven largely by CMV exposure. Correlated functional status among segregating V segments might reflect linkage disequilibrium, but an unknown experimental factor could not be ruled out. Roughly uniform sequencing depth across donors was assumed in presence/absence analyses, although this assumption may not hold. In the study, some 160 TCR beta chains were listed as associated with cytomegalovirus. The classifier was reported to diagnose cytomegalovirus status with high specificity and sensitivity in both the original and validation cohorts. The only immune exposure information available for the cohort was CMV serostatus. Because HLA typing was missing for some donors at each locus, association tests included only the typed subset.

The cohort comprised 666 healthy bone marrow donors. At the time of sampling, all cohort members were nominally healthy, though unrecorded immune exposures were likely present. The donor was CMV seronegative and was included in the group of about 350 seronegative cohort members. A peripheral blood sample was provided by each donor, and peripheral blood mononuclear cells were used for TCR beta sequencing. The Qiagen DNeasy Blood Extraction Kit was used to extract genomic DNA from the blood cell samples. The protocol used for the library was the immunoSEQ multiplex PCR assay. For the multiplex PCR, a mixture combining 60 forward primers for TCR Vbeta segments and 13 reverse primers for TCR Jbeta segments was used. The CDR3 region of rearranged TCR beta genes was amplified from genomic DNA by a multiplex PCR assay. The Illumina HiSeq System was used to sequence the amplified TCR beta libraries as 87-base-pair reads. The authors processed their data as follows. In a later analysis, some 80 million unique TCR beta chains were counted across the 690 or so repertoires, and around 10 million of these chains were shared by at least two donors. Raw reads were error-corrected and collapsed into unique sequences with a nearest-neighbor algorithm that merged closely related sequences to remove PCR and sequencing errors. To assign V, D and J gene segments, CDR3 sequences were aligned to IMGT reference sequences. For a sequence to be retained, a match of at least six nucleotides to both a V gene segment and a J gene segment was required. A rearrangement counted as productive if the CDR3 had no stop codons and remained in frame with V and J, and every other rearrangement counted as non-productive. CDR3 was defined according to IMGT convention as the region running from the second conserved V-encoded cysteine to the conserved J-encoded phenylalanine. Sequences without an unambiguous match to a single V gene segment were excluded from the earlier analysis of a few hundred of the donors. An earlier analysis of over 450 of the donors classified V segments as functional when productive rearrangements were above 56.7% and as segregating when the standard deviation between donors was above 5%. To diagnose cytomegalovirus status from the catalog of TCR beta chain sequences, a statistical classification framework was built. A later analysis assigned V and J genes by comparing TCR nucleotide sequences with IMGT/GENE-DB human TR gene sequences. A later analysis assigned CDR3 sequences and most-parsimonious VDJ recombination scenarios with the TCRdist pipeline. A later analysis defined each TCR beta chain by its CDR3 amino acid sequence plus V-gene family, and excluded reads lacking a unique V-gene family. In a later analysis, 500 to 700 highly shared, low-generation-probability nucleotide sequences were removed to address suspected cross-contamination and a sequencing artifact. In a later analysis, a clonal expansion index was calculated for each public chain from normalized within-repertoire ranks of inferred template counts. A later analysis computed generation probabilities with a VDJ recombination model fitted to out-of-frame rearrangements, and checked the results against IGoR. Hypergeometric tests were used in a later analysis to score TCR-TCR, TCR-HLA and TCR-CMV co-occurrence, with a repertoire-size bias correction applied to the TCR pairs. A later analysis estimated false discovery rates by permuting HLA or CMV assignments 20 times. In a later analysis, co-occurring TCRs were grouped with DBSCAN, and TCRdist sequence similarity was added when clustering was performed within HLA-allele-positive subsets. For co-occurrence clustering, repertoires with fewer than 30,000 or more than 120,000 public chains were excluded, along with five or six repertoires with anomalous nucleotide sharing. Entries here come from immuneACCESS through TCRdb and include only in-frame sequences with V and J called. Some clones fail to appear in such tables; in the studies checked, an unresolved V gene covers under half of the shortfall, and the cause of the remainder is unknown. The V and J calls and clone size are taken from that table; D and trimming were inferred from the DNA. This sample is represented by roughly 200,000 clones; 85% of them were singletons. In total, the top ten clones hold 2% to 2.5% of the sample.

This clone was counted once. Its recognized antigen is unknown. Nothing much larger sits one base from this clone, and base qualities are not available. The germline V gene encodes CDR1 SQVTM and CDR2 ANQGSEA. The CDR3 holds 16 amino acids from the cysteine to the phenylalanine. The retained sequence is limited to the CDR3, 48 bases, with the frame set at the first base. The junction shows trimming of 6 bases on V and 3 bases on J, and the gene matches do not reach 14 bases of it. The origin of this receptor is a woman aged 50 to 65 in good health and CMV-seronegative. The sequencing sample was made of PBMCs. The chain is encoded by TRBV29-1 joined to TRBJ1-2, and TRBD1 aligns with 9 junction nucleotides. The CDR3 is CSVAGTGFGPDYGYTF. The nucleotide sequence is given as TGCAGCGTCGCCGGGACAGGGTTTGGTCCCGACTATGGCTACACCTTC.